This T cell receptor (beta chain) came from a study of cytomegalovirus exposure and HLA in healthy donors. This CDR3 has 13 amino acids. Germline CDR1 is ENHRY and CDR2 is SYGVKD. Clones were sequenced by immunoSEQ multiplex PCR, and TCRdb holds only the in-frame ones, with some missing. The sample has more than 300,000 clones, 86% seen once; the top ten hold approximately 0.86%. The TCR was taken from a woman aged 18-29 years in good health and CMV-seronegative. The sample consisted of PBMCs. V and J are TRBV10-3 and TRBJ2-7; no definite D call. CDR3 region: CAILNSGSYEQYF. For the CDR3, the DNA is TGTGCGATCCTTAACTCCGGCTCCTACGAGCAGTACTTC.